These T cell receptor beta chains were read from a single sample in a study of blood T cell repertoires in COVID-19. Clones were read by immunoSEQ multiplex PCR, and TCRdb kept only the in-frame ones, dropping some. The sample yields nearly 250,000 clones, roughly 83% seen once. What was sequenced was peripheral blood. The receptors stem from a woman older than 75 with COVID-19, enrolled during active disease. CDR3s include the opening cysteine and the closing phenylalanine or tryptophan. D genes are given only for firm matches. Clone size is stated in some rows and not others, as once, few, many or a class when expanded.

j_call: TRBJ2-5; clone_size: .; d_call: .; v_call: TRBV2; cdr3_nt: TGTGCCAGCAGTGAGTTATCGGGGAAAGAGACCCAGTACTTC; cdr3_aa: CASSELSGKETQYF
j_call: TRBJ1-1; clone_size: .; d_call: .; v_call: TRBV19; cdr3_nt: TGTGCCAGTAGTATGGAGGGCATGAACACTGAAGCTTTCTTT; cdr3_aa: CASSMEGMNTEAFF
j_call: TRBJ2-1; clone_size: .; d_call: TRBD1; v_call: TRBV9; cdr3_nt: TGTGCCAGCAGCGCCGGACAGGTCTCCTACAATGAGCAGTTCTTC; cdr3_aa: CASSAGQVSYNEQFF
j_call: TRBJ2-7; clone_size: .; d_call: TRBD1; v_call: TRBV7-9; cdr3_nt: TGTGCCAGCAGCCGGGACAGGGTGGCCTACGAGCAGTACTTC; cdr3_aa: CASSRDRVAYEQYF
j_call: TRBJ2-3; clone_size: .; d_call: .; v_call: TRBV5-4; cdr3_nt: TGTGCCAGCAGTCGCGGAGGGGACGCAGATACGCAGTATTTT; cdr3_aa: CASSRGGDADTQYF
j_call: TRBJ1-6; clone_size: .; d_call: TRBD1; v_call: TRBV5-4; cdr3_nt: TGTGCCAGCAGCCGCAGGGGGATCGAATCACCCCTCCACTTT; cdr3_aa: CASSRRGIESPLHF
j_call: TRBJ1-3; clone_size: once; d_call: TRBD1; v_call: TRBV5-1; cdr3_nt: TGCGCCAGCAGCGGGGACAGTCACACCATATATTTT; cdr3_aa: CASSGDSHTIYF
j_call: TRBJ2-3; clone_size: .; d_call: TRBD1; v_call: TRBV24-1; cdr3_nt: TGTGCCACCAGGGCCTCGGGACAGGGTGGACTAGATTCAGGAACGCAGTATTTT; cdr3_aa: CATRASGQGGLDSGTQYF
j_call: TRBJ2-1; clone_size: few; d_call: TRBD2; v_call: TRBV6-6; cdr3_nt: TGTGCCAGCAGTACTAGCGGGGTATTCAATGAGCAGTTCTTC; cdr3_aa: CASSTSGVFNEQFF
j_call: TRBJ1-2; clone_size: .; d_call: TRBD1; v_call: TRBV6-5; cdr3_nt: TGTGCCAGCAGTTACCGGGGACAGTCGAACTATGGCTACACCTTC; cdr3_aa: CASSYRGQSNYGYTF
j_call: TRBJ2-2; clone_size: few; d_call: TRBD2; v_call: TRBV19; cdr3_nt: TGTGCCAGTAGAGCGGGACTAGCGGGCGGGCGGTTGAACGGGGAGCTGTTTTTT; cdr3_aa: CASRAGLAGGRLNGELFF
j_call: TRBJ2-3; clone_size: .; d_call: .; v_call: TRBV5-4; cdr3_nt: TGTGCCAGCAGCTCTCAGGGGGGTACAACAGATACGCAGTATTTT; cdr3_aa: CASSSQGGTTDTQYF
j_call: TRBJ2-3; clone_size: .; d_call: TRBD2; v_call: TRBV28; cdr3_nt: TGTGCCAGCAGTCCAGCGGGGGTGAACCCTAGCACAGATACGCAGTATTTT; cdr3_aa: CASSPAGVNPSTDTQYF
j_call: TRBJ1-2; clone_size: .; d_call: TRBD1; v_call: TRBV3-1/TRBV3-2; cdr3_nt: TGTGCCAGCAGCCGGGTAGGGGGCAGGAGCTTTGGCTACACCTTC; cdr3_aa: CASSRVGGRSFGYTF
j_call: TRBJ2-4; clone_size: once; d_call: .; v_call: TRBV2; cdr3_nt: TGTGCCAGCAGGGCCGGCGGGGAGTACATTCAGTACTTC; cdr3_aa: CASRAGGEYIQYF
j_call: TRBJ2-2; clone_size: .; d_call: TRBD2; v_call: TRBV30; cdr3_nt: TGTGCCTGGATGAGCGGGGGGGCCGGGAGCGGGGAGCTGTTTTTT; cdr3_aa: CAWMSGGAGSGELFF
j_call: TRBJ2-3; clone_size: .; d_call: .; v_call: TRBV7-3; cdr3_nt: TGTGCCAGCAGCGATGGTGGGACTAGCACAGATACGCAGTATTTT; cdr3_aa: CASSDGGTSTDTQYF
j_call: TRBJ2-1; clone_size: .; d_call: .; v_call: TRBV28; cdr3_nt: TGTGCCCGCAGTTTATTGACTCCAAGCTCCTACAATGAGCAGTTCTTC; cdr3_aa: CARSLLTPSSYNEQFF